This entry features one TCR beta chain sequence. This sample stems from a study of blood T cells in healthy people across ages. V lost 5 bases to trimming and J lost 2 bases; unmatched junction nucleotides: 4. Germline loops: CDR1 SGHAT, CDR2 FQNNGV. This CDR3 is 14 amino acids long. With a J-beta primer mix and a sample-barcoded 5' primer, a second PCR ran about 7 to 12 cycles. TCRdb itself ran the 5' RACE reads through MiXCR, one entry per CDR3 protein. The sample has around 970,000 distinct CDR3 sequences, 51% seen once. The chain recombines TRBV11-2 with TRBJ2-5; 8 bases map to TRBD1. This TCR came from a woman aged 55-69 years in good health. The sequenced sample was blood. This CDR3 is CASSIRGLQETQYF. CDR3 sequence (DNA): TGTGCCAGCAGCATCAGGGGGCTTCAAGAGACCCAGTACTTC.